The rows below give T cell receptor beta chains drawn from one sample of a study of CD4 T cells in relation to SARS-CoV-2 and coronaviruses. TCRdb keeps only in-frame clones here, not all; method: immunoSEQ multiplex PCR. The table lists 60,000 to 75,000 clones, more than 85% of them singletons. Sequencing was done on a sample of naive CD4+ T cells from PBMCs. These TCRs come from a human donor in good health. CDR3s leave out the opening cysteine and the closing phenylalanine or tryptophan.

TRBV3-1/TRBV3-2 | ASSQEGQAREKLF
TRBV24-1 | ATSGRPGQGIGETQY
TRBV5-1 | ASSPGTAESYEQY
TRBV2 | ASSRDSLIYGYT
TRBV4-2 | ASSQASQGANSPLH
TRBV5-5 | ASSLTGAYNSPLH
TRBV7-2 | ASSKLYNEQF
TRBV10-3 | ATWGGVGADTQY
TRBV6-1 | ASSEAITAGGFYGYT
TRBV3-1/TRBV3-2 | ASSQGEDQPQH
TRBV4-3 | ASSQKVPSDSYNEQF
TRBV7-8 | ASSLPPETSWQF
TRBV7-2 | ASSTIVGEQY
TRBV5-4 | ASSLDNQPQH
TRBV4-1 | ASSQDRAGSTDTQY
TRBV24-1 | ATSDLGRRGFQGVETQY
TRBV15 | ATSSPGGRDRASYNEQF
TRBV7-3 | ASSLEGSGYGYT
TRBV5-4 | ASSLAGYGYT
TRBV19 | ASSPRSSGANVLT
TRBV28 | ASSATRTGAFEQF
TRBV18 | ASSPTKSFQETQY
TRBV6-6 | ASSYGGPYEQY
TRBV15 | ATSRYQGYSNQPQH
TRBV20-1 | SASRGSSGELF
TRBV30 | AWAGTGSQPQH
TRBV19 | ASSIARGKYTEAF
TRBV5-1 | ASSSGTSGVIDTQY
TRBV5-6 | ASSPRAPNTEAF
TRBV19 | ASTSGGRNTEAF
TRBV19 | ASSIRPWADTEAF